A single sample is the source of the 8 T cell receptor beta chains below, sequenced in a study of shared clonotypes between healthy human individuals. Measured with immunoSEQ multiplex PCR; TCRdb has only the in-frame clones, and not every one. The table includes fewer than 600,000 clones, more than 70% detected once. Specimen: PBMCs. The receptors originated from a woman in her thirties or forties in good health. Some clones in this sample may be carry-over from other donors' samples.

The chain combines TRBV5-1 with TRBJ2-2; 9 bases align to TRBD2. The V gene end was trimmed by 1 base and the J gene end by 6 bases; junction bases not matched to a gene: 4. Per germline, CDR1 SGHRS and CDR2 YFSETQ. This CDR3 contains 15 residues. CDR3 protein: CASSLLAGESGELFF. As DNA, the CDR3 is TGCGCCAGCAGCTTGTTAGCGGGAGAGTCCGGGGAGCTGTTTTTT.

As to this clone: With only one base between it and a far larger clone, this is likely a read error. This chain uses TRBV30 with TRBJ2-5; a weak D match, TRBD2 (6 bases). The CDR3 contains 15 residues. Germline lookup yields CDR1 GTSNPN and CDR2 SVGIG (reference sequence). CDR3 residues: CDWSPGRGLQETQYF. In nucleotides, the CDR3 is TGTGACTGGAGTCCCGGGCGGGGATTGCAAGAGACCCAGTACTTC.

In this sample, this clone turned up a few times. This chain joins TRBV25-1 and TRBJ2-7; 9 nucleotides line up with TRBD1. With V trimmed by 5 bases and J by 3 bases, 5 bases remained unmatched. Germline CDR1 reads MGHDK; CDR2 reads SYGVNS. The length of the CDR3 is 14 residues. CDR3 in DNA: TGTGCCAGCAGTACGACAGGGGGATACTACGAGCAGTACTTC. Translation gives CASSTTGGYYEQYF.

This chain links TRBV18 with TRBJ2-2; 15 bases agree with TRBD2. Germline V lookup: CDR1 KGHSH, CDR2 LQKENI. This CDR3 comprises 18 residues. Losses at the gene ends were 5 bases for V and 7 bases for J; bases not matched to a gene: 11. CDR3 protein: CASSSPGLAGGSVGELFF. The CDR3 DNA reads TGTGCCAGCTCAAGCCCGGGACTAGCGGGAGGAAGCGTCGGGGAGCTGTTTTTT.

V is TRBV10-1 and J is TRBJ2-7; D is possibly TRBD1 or TRBD2 (5 bases each). The ends were cut back, 5 bases at V and 9 bases at J, with 14 bases in the middle. CDR3 length: 12 residues. Germline CDR1 and CDR2: WNHNN and SYGVQD (reference sequence). The CDR3 is CASSRDGVLQYF. In nucleotides, the CDR3 is TGCGCCAGCAGTAGGGACGGAGTTTTGCAGTACTTC.

The CDR3 DNA follows: TGTGCCACCAGCAGAGATCTCGGCGGGACACCCTACGAGCAGTACTTC. Residues: CATSRDLGGTPYEQYF. V is TRBV15 and J is TRBJ2-7; D may match TRBD1 or TRBD2 (6 bases each). Germline V gene lookup returns CDR1 LNHNV and CDR2 YYDKDF (reference sequence). CDR3 length: 16 amino acids. With 0 bases removed from V and 2 bases from J, the gap between germline ends came to 14 bases.

The chain is built from TRBV7-2 and TRBJ1-1; the D is unclear. Germline lookup yields CDR1 SGHTA and CDR2 FQGNSA. The CDR3 is 14 amino acids. V lost 6 bases to trimming and J lost 0 bases, with 11 bases between them. CDR3 sequence (DNA): TGTGCCAGCAGTCTAATGACCGTGAACACTGAAGCTTTCTTT. This codes for CASSLMTVNTEAFF. Drawing the rest from reference TRBV7-2 and TRBJ1-1, the complete variable domain is GAGVSQSPSNKVTEKGKDVELRCDPISGHTALYWYRQSLGQGLEFLIYFQGNSAPDKSGLPSDRFSAERTGGSVSTLTIQRTQQEDSAVYLCASSLMTVNTEAFFGQGTRLTVV.

The rearrangement joins TRBV5-1 to TRBJ2-1; TRBD1 might be the D (5 bases). Germline CDR1 SGHRS, CDR2 YFSETQ. V dropped 4 bases and J dropped 12 bases, with 17 bases sitting between them. This CDR3 has 13 amino acids. CDR3 DNA: TGCGCCAGCAGCCCCGACAGTTTAGAGGTGCAGTTCTTC. Translated: CASSPDSLEVQFF.